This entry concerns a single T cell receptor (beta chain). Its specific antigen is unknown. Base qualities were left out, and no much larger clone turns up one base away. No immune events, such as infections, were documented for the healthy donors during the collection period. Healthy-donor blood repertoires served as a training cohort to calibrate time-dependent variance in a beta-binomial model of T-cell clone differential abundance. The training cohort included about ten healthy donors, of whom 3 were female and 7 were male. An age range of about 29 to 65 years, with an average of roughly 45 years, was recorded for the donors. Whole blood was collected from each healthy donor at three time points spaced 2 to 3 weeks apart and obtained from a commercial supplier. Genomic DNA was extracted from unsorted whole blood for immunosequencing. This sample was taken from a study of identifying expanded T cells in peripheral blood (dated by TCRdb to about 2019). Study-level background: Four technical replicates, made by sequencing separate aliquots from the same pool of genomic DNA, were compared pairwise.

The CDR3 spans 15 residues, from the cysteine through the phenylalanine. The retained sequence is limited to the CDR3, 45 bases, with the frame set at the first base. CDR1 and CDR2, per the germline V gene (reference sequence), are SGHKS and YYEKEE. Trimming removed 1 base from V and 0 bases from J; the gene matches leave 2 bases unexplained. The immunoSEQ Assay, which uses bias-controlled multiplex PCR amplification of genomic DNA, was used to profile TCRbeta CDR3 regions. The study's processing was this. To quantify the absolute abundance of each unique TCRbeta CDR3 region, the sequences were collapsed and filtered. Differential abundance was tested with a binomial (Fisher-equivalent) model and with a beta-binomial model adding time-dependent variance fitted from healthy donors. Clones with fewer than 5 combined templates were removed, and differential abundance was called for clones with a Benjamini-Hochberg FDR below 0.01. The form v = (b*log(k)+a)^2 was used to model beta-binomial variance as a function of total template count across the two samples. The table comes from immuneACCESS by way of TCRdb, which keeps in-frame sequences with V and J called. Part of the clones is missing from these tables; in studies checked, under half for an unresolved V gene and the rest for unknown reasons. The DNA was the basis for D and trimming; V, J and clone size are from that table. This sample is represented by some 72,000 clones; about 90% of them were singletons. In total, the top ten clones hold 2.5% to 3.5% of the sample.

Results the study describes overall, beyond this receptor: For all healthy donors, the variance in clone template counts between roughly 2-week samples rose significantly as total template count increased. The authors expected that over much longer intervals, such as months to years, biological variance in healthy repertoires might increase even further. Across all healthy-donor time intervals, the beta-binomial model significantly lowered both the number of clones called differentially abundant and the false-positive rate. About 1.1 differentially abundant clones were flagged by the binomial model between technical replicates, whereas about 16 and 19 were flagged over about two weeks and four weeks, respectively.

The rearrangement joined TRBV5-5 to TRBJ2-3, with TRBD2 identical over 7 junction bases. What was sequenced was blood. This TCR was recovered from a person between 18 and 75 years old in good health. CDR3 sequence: CASSLRRGSTDTQYF. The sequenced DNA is TGTGCCAGCAGCTTGAGGCGGGGGAGCACAGATACGCAGTATTTT. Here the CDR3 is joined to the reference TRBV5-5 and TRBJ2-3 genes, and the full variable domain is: DAGVTQSPTHLIKTRGQQVTLRCSPISGHKSVSWYQQVLGQGPQFIFQYYEKEERGRGNFPDRFSARQFPNYSSELNVNALLLGDSALYLCASSLRRGSTDTQYFGPGTRLTVL.